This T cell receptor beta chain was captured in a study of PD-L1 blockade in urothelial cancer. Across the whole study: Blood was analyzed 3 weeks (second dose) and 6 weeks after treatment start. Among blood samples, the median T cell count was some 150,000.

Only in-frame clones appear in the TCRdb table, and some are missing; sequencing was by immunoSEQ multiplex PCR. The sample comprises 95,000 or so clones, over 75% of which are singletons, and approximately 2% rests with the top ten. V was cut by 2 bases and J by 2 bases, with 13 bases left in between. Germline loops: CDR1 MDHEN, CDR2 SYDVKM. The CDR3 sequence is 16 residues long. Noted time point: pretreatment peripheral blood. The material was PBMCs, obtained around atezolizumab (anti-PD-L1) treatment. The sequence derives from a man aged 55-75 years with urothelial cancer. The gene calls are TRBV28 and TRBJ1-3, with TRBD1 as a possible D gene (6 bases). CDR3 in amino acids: CASSLLLGAAGNTIYF. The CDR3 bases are TGTGCCAGCAGTTTACTCCTGGGGGCGGCTGGAAACACCATATATTTT.